The 5 T cell receptor beta chains below come from one sample, sequenced in a study of beta chain features in type 1 diabetes. The entirety of the isolated RNA underwent reverse transcription, so expressed TCRB transcripts were sequenced. Profiled with immunoSEQ multiplex PCR; TCRdb holds only in-frame clones, not every one. The sample records 970,000 or so clones, roughly 16% being singletons. Source material: naive CD4+ T cells from blood. The receptors here all came from a woman aged 18 to 35 in good health.

V is TRBV27 and J is TRBJ2-1; possible D gene TRBD2, 5 bases. The ends were cut back, 6 bases at V and 6 bases at J, with 15 bases in the middle. The CDR3 loop spans 14 amino acids. The germline V gene encodes CDR1 MNHEY and CDR2 SMNVEV (reference sequence). The CDR3 here is CASRTSRVFNEQFF. CDR3 coding DNA: TGTGCCAGCAGAACTAGTAGAGTCTTCAATGAGCAGTTCTTC.

This chain connects TRBV10-3 to TRBJ2-1, with no clear D. The ends were cut back, 4 bases at V and 2 bases at J, with 6 bases in the middle. This CDR3 has 13 amino acids. The germline V gene has CDR1 ENHRY and CDR2 SYGVKD. CDR3 loop: CAISAIAYNEQFF. CDR3 sequence (DNA): TGTGCCATCAGTGCCATAGCCTACAATGAGCAGTTCTTC.

To note about this clone: Other nucleotide sequences in the sample specify the same CDR3. The chain has TRBV5-1 and TRBJ2-2; maybe TRBD1 (6 bases). Looked up from germline, CDR1 is SGHRS and CDR2 is YFSETQ. The CDR3 spans 15 residues. The V end was cut by 3 bases, the J end by 2 bases, with 11 bases between. Written as DNA, the CDR3 is TGCGCCAGCAGCTCCGGACAGCCAAACACCGGGGAGCTGTTTTTT. Residues: CASSSGQPNTGELFF.

V is TRBV4-3 and J is TRBJ2-7; possibly TRBD1 or TRBD2 for D (5 bases each). This CDR3 is 13 amino acids long. From germline, CDR1 is LGHNA and CDR2 YSLEER. V was pared by 4 bases and J by 4 bases, with 11 bases between. CDR3 nucleotide sequence: TGCGCCAGCAGCCGGGACCGGAATTACGAGCAGTACTTC. Amino acid sequence: CASSRDRNYEQYF.

The J gene is TRBJ2-3, the V gene TRBV20-1; D remains ambiguous. V was clipped by 2 bases and J by 6 bases, with 6 bases between them. The CDR3 consists of 11 residues. Germline V gene data show CDR1 as DFQATT and CDR2 as SNEGSKA (reference sequence). The CDR3 reads CSARIGDTQYF. CDR3 DNA sequence: TGCAGTGCTAGAATAGGGGATACGCAGTATTTT.